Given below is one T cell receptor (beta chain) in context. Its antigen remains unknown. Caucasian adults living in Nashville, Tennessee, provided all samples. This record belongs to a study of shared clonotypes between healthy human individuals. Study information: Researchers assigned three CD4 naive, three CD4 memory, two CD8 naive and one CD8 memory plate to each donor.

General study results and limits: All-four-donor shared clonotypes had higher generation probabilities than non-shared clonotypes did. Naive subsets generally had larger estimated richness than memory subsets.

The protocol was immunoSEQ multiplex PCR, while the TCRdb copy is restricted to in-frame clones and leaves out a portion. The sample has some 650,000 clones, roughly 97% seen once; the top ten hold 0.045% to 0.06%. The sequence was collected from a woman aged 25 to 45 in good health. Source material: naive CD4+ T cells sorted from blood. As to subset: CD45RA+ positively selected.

The CDR3 bases are TGTGCCAGCAGTGTTCGCGGGGACACCTACGAGCAGTACTTC. Translated, it gives CASSVRGDTYEQYF. The V gene is TRBV2, the J gene TRBJ2-7, with D perhaps assigned TRBD1 or TRBD2 (6 bases each). There are 14 residues in the CDR3. Germline-derived CDR1 and CDR2 are SNHLY and FYNNEI. The V and J ends lost 4 bases and 2 bases respectively, with 12 bases between them.